Included here is one TCR beta chain sequence, with context. Antigen specificity is unknown. These data belong to a study of OX40 agonist ivuxolimab in advanced cancers. This CDR3 region has 18 residues. The ends were cut back, 2 bases at V and 7 bases at J, with 26 bases in the middle. CDR1 and CDR2 (germline): GTSNPN, SVGIG (reference sequence). Study-wide points: Antigen targets of the expanded peripheral T cells went undetermined. Normalized T-cell clonal expansion was also low in a subset of nonresponders.

TCRdb's copy holds only in-frame clones and misses some; the assay was immunoSEQ multiplex PCR. The sample carries some 80,000 clones, about 88% recorded once. This sequence originates from an adult with an advanced solid tumor such as melanoma, head and neck, liver or kidney cancer. The chain carries TRBV30 and TRBJ2-2, with a possible D match to TRBD2 (6 bases). The specimen was CD4+ or CD8+ T cells sorted from blood, collected in a trial of the OX40 agonist ivuxolimab. Here the CDR3 reads CAWSSRRRDSILVGELFF. DNA for the CDR3: TGTGCCTGGAGTTCCAGGCGGCGGGATAGTATTTTGGTCGGGGAGCTGTTTTTT.